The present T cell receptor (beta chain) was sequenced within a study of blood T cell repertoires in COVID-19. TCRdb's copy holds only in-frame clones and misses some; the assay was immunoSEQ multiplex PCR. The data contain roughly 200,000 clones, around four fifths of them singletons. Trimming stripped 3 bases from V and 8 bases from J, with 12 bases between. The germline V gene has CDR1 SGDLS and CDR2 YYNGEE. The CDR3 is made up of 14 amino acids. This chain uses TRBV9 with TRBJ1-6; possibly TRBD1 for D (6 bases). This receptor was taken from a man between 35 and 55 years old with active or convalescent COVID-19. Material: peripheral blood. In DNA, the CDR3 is TGTGCCAGCAGCGGGGGACAAAGGGATTCACCCCTCCACTTT. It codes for CASSGGQRDSPLHF.